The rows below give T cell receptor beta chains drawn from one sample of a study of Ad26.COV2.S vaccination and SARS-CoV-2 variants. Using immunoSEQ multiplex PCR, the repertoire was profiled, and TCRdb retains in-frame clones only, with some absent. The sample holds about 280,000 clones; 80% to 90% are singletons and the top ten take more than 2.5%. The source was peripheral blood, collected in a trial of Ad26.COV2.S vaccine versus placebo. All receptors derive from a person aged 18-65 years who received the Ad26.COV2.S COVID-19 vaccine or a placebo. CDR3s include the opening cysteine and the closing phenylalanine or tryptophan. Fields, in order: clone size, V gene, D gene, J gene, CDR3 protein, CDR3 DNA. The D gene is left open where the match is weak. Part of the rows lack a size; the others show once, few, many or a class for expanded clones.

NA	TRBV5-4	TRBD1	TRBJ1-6	CASSLVGTGNSPLHF	TGTGCCAGCAGCTTGGTAGGGACAGGGAATTCACCCCTCCACTTT
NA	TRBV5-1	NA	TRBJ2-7	CASSERAFGQAEQYF	TGCGCCAGCAGCGAGCGAGCCTTCGGTCAGGCCGAGCAGTACTTC
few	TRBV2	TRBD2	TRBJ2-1	CASSELSGRAYNEQFF	TGTGCCAGCAGTGAATTGTCCGGGAGGGCCTACAATGAGCAGTTCTTC
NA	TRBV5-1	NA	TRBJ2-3	CATSAGGTDTQYF	TGCGCCACCTCCGCAGGAGGCACAGATACGCAGTATTTT
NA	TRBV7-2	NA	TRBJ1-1	CASSPWTANTEAFF	TGTGCCAGCAGCCCGTGGACAGCCAACACTGAAGCTTTCTTT
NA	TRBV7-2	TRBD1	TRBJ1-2	CASSQTVETGTNYGYTF	TGTGCCAGCAGCCAAACAGTAGAGACAGGGACTAACTATGGCTACACCTTC
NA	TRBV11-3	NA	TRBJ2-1	CASSLDAGSYNEQFF	TGTGCCAGCAGCTTAGATGCGGGATCGTACAATGAGCAGTTCTTC
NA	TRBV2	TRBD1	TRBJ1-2	CASREGQGPNYGYTF	TGTGCCAGCAGGGAAGGACAGGGACCTAACTATGGCTACACCTTC
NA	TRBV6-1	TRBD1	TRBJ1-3	CASSARYDRAGNTIYF	TGTGCCAGCAGTGCGCGATATGACAGGGCTGGAAACACCATATATTTT
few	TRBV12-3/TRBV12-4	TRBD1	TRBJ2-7	CASILSQGSEQYF	TGTGCCAGCATCCTATCACAGGGGAGCGAGCAGTACTTC
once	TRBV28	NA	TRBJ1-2	CASSFGYGYTF	TGTGCCAGCAGTTTCGGATATGGCTACACCTTC
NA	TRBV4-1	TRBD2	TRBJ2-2	CASSQVLPTSGKNTGELFF	TGCGCCAGCAGCCAAGTCCTCCCTACTAGCGGGAAGAACACCGGGGAGCTGTTTTTT
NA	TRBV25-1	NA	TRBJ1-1	CASQPPGGNTEAFF	TGTGCCAGCCAACCCCCTGGAGGGAACACTGAAGCTTTCTTT
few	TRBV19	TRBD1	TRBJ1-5	CASSSLQGESNQPQHF	TGTGCCAGTAGTAGCCTGCAGGGGGAGAGCAATCAGCCCCAGCATTTT
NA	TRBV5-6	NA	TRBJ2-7	CASSPTVLDPSYEQYF	TGTGCCAGCAGCCCGACAGTTCTTGACCCCTCCTACGAGCAGTACTTC
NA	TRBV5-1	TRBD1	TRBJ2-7	CASSAGTGYYEQYF	TGCGCCAGCAGCGCCGGGACAGGGTACTACGAGCAGTACTTC
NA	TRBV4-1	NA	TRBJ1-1	CASSSRGERTEAFF	TGCGCCAGCAGCTCAAGGGGGGAAAGGACTGAAGCTTTCTTT
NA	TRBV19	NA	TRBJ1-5	CASSKAGDNQPQHF	TGTGCCAGTAGTAAAGCAGGGGACAATCAGCCCCAGCATTTT
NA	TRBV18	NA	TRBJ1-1	CASSPSGGTEAFF	TGTGCCAGCTCACCATCGGGGGGGACTGAAGCTTTCTTT
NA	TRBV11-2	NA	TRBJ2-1	CASSLGRKLRDNEQFF	TGTGCCAGCAGCTTAGGACGGAAGTTGAGAGACAATGAGCAGTTCTTC
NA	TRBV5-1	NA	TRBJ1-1	CASSPTLGARGEAFF	TGCGCCAGCAGCCCGACGTTGGGGGCGCGAGGTGAAGCTTTCTTT
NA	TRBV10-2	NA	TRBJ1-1	CASSESYSGVGGAFF	TGCGCCAGCAGTGAGTCGTATTCGGGGGTCGGGGGAGCTTTCTTT
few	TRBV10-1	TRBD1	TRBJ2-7	CASSDRGQGVIISYEQYF	TGCGCCAGCAGTGATCGGGGACAGGGGGTGATCATCTCCTACGAGCAGTACTTC
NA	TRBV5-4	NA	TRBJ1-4	CASSRTGGLYAEKLFF	TGTGCCAGCAGCCGAACCGGGGGGTTATATGCCGAAAAACTGTTTTTT
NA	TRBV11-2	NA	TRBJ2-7	CASSLAYRVNEQYF	TGTGCCAGCAGCTTAGCTTACAGGGTGAACGAGCAGTACTTC
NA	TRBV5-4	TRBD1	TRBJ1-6	CASSLGDRAYNSPLHF	TGTGCCAGCAGCTTGGGGGACAGGGCCTATAATTCACCCCTCCACTTT
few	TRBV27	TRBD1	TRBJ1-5	CASSKDRMDQPQHF	TGTGCCAGCAGTAAGGACAGGATGGATCAGCCCCAGCATTTT
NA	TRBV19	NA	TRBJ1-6	CASMGSGLSPLHF	TGTGCCAGTATGGGCAGTGGCCTTTCACCCCTCCACTTT
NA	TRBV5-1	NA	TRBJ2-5	CASSLASVEETQYF	TGCGCCAGCAGCTTGGCCAGCGTTGAAGAGACCCAGTACTTC
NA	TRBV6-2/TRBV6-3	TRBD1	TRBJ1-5	CASSLPPDRGVYSNQPQHF	TGTGCCAGCAGCCTACCCCCGGACAGGGGAGTATATAGCAATCAGCCCCAGCATTTT
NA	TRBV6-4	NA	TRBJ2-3	CASSEDETDTQYF	TGTGCCAGCAGTGAAGACGAGACAGATACGCAGTATTTT
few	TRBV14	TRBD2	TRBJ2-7	CASSPSNPGLVYEQYF	TGTGCCAGCAGCCCAAGCAACCCCGGACTAGTCTACGAGCAGTACTTC
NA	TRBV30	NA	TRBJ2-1	CAWSVRGNEQFF	TGTGCCTGGAGTGTACGGGGCAATGAGCAGTTCTTC
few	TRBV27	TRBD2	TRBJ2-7	CASSQGLGEQYF	TGTGCCAGCAGCCAAGGACTAGGTGAGCAGTACTTC
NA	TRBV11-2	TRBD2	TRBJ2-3	CASSSGGATDTQYF	TGTGCCAGCAGCTCCGGGGGGGCAACAGATACGCAGTATTTT
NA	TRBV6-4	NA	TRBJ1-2	CASSLTGFGGYTF	TGTGCCAGCAGCCTCACAGGGTTCGGTGGCTACACCTTC
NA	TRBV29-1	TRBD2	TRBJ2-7	CSVLVGLASYEQYF	TGCAGCGTTCTTGTGGGACTAGCATCCTACGAGCAGTACTTC
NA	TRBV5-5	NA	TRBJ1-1	CASSFWFQNTEAFF	TGTGCCAGCAGCTTTTGGTTCCAGAACACTGAAGCTTTCTTT
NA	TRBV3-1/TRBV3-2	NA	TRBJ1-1	CASSLGSGVRAEAFF	TGTGCCAGCAGCCTCGGTTCAGGGGTAAGGGCTGAAGCTTTCTTT
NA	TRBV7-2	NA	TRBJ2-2	CASSLVFSGELFF	TGTGCCAGCAGCTTAGTCTTTTCGGGGGAGCTGTTTTTT
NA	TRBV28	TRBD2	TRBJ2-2	CASSLPVLAEPNTGELFF	TGTGCCAGCAGTTTACCGGTGCTAGCGGAGCCGAACACCGGGGAGCTGTTTTTT
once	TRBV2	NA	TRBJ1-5	CASSVQENQPQHF	TGTGCCAGCAGTGTACAGGAGAATCAGCCCCAGCATTTT
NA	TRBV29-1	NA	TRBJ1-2	CSVEPWQGYGYTF	TGCAGCGTTGAACCCTGGCAGGGCTATGGCTACACCTTC
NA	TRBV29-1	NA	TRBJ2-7	CSVGVGGPYEQYF	TGCAGCGTTGGTGTTGGGGGCCCCTACGAGCAGTACTTC
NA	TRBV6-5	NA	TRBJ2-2	CASGRHTGELFF	TGTGCCAGCGGCCGGCACACCGGGGAGCTGTTTTTT
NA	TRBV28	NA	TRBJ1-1	CASTFRQMNTEAFF	TGTGCCAGCACCTTCAGACAGATGAACACTGAAGCTTTCTTT
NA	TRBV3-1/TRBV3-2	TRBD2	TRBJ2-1	CASSQDPGGLGNEQFF	TGTGCCAGCAGCCAAGATCCGGGGGGGCTTGGGAATGAGCAGTTCTTC
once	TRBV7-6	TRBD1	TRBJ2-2	CASSLRQGDTGELFF	TGTGCCAGCAGCTTAAGACAGGGGGACACCGGGGAGCTGTTTTTT
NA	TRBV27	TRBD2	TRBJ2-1	CASSWKPGLAGTYNEQFF	TGTGCCAGCAGTTGGAAACCGGGACTAGCGGGAACCTACAATGAGCAGTTCTTC
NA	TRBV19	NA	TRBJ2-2	CASSISFPRRPANTGELFF	TGTGCCAGTAGTATAAGTTTCCCCCGCCGGCCCGCGAACACCGGGGAGCTGTTTTTT
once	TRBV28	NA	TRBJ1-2	CASSPPQVLNYGYTF	TGTGCCAGCAGCCCTCCACAGGTTCTTAACTATGGCTACACCTTC
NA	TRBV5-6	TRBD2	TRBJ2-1	CASSLGRTSGHEQFF	TGTGCCAGCAGCTTGGGAAGGACTAGCGGCCATGAGCAGTTCTTC
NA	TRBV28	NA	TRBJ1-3	CASSPPRASGNTIYF	TGTGCCAGCAGTCCGCCCCGGGCCTCTGGAAACACCATATATTTT
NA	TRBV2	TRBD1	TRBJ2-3	CASSEGSVAGGRTDTQYF	TGTGCCAGCAGTGAAGGAAGTGTTGCAGGGGGCCGCACAGATACGCAGTATTTT
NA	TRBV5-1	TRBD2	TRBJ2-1	CASGAGGSYNEQFF	TGCGCCAGCGGAGCGGGGGGCTCCTACAATGAGCAGTTCTTC
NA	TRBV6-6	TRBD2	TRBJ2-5	CASSPRLAGGLENASLRKTQYF	TGTGCCAGCAGTCCGAGACTAGCGGGGGGCCTCGAGAATGCTTCCCTACGAAAGACCCAGTACTTC
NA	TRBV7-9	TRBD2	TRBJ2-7	CASSSTSGSYEQYF	TGTGCCAGCAGCTCAACTAGCGGGAGTTATGAGCAGTACTTC